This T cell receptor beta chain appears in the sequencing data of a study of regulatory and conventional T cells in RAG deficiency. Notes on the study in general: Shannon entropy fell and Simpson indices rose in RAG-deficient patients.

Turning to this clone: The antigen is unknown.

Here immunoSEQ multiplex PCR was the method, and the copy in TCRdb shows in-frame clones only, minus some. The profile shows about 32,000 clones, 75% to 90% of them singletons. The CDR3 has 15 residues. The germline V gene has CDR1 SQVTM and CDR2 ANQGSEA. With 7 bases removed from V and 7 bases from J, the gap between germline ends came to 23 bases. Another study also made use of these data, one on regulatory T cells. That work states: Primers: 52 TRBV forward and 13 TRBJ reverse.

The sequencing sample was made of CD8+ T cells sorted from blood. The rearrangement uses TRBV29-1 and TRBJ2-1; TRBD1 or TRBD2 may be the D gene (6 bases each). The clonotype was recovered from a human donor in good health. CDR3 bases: TGCAGCGCGACCCCGGGGGCCCCTCTTAGGAATGAGCAGTTCTTC. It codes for CSATPGAPLRNEQFF.